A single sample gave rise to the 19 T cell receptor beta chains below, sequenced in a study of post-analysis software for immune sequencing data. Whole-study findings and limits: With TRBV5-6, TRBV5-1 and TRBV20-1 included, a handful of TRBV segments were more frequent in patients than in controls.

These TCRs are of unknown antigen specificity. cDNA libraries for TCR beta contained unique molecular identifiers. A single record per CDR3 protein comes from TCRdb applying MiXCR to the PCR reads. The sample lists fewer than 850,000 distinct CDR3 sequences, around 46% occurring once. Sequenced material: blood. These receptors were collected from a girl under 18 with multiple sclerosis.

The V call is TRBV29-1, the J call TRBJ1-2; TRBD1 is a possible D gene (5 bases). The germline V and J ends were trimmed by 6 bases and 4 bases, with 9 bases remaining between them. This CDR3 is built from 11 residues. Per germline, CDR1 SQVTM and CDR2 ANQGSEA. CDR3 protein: CSVAGTYGYTF. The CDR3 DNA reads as TGCAGCGTCGCCGGGACCTATGGCTACACCTTC.

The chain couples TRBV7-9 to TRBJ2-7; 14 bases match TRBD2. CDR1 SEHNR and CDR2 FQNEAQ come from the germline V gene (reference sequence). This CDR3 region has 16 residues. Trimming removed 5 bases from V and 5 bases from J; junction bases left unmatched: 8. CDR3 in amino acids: CASSTTSGRAGNEQYF. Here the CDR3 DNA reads TGTGCCAGCAGCACGACTAGCGGGAGGGCCGGGAACGAGCAGTACTTC. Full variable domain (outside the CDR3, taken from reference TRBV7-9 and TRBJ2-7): DTGVSQNPRHKITKRGQNVTFRCDPISEHNRLYWYRQTLGQGPEFLTYFQNEAQLEKSRLLSDRFSAERPKGSFSTLEIQRTEQGDSAMYLCASSTTSGRAGNEQYFGPGTRLTVT.

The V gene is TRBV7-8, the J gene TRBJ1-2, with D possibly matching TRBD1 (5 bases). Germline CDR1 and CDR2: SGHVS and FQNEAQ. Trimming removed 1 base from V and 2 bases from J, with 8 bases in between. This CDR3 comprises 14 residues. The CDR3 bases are TGTGCCAGCAGCTTAGGTCCAGGGAACTATGGCTACACCTTC. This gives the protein CASSLGPGNYGYTF. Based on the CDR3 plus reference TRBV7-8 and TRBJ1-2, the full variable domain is GAGVSQSPRYKVAKRGQDVALRCDPISGHVSLFWYQQALGQGPEFLTYFQNEAQLDKSGLPSDRFFAERPEGSVSTLKIQRTQQEDSAVYLCASSLGPGNYGYTFGSGTRLTVV.

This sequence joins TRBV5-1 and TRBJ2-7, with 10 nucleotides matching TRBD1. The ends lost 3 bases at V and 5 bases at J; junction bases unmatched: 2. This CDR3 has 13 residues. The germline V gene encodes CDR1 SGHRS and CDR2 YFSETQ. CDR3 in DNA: TGCGCCAGCAGCTCGACAGGGGGCCACGAGCAGTACTTC. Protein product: CASSSTGGHEQYF. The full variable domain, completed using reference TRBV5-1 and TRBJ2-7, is KAGVTQTPRYLIKTRGQQVTLSCSPISGHRSVSWYQQTPGQGLQFLFEYFSETQRNKGNFPGRFSGRQFSNSRSEMNVSTLELGDSALYLCASSSTGGHEQYFGPGTRLTVT.

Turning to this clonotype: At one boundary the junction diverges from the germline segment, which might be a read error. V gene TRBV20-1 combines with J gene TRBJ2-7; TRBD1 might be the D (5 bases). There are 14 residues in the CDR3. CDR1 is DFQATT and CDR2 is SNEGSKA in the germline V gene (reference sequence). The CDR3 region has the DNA TGCAGTGTTAGACGTCGGGCAGGGCCCTACGAGCAGTACTTC. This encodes CSVRRRAGPYEQYF.

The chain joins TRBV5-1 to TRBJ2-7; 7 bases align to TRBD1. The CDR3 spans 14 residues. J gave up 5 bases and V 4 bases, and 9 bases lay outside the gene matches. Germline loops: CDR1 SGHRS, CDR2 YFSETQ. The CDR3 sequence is CASSKDRAEDEQYF. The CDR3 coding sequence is TGCGCCAGCAGCAAAGACAGGGCTGAGGACGAGCAGTACTTC. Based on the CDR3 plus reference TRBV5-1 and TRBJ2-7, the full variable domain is KAGVTQTPRYLIKTRGQQVTLSCSPISGHRSVSWYQQTPGQGLQFLFEYFSETQRNKGNFPGRFSGRQFSNSRSEMNVSTLELGDSALYLCASSKDRAEDEQYFGPGTRLTVT.

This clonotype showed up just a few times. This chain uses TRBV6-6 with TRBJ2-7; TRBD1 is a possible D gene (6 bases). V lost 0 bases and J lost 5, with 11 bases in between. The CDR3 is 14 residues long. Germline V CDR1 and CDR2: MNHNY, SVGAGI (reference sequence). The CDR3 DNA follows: TGTGCCAGCAGTTACTCGACAGGTCCCCACGAGCAGTACTTC. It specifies CASSYSTGPHEQYF.

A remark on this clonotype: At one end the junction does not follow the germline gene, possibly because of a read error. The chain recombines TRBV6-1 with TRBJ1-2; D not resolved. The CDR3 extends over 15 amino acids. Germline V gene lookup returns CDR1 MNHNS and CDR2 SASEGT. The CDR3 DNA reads TGTGCCAGCACTGGAAGGCGACGTTCGCTCTATGACTACACCTTC. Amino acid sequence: CASTGRRRSLYDYTF.

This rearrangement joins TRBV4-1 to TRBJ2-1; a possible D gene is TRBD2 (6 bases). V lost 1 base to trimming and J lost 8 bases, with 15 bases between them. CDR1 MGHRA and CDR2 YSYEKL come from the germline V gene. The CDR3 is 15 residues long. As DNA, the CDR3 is TGCGCCAGCAGCCAAGGGGCCGGGACTTCAGATGAGCAGTTCTTC. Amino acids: CASSQGAGTSDEQFF.

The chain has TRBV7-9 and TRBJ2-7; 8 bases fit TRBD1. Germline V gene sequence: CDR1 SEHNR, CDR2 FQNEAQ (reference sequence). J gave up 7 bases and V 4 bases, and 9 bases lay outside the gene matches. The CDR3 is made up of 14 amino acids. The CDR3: CASSSEVRGREQYF. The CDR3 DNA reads TGTGCCAGCAGCTCCGAAGTCAGGGGGCGAGAGCAGTACTTC.

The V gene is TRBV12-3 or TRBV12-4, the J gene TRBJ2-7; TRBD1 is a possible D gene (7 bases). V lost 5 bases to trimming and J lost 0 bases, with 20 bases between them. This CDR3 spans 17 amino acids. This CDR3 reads CASSAPNAGQSSYEQYF. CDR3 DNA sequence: TGTGCCAGCAGTGCCCCTAACGCGGGACAGAGCTCCTACGAGCAGTACTTC.

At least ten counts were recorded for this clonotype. In nucleotides, the CDR3 is TGTGCCAGCAGCTTAAATCAGGGGACAGATACGCAGTATTTT. Translating it yields CASSLNQGTDTQYF. The chain employs TRBV11-2 and TRBJ2-3; a weak D match, TRBD1 (6 bases). The CDR3 consists of 14 residues. Trimming stripped 2 bases from V and 3 bases from J, with 9 bases between. Germline loops: CDR1 SGHAT, CDR2 FQNNGV.

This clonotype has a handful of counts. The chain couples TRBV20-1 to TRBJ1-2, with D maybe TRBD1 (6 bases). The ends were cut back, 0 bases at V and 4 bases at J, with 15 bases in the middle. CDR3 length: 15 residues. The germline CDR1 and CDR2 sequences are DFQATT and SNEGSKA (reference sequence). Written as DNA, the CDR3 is TGCAGTGCTAGAGATCGGACAGTAACCTCCTATGGCTACACCTTC. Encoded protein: CSARDRTVTSYGYTF.

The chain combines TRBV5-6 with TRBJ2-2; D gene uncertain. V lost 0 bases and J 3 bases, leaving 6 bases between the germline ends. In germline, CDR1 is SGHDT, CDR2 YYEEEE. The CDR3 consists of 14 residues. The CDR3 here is CASSLVRDTGELFF. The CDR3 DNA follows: TGTGCCAGCAGCTTGGTCCGGGACACCGGGGAGCTGTTTTTT.

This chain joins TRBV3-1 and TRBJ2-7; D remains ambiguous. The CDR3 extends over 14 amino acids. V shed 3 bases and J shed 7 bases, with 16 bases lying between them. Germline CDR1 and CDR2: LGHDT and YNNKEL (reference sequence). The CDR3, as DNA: TGTGCCAGCAGCCAGATTACTGATTACAATGAGCAGTACTTC. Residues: CASSQITDYNEQYF.

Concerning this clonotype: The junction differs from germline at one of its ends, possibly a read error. The CDR3 DNA sequence: TGTGCTAGCAGTTCTCGCAATGCAGATACGCAGTATTTT. It yields the protein CASSSRNADTQYF. The rearrangement joins TRBV7-7 to TRBJ2-3; no clear D gene. Per germline, CDR1 SSHAT and CDR2 FNYEAQ (reference sequence). This CDR3 is 13 amino acids long. The complete variable domain, with remaining parts taken from reference TRBV7-7 and TRBJ2-3, reads GAGVSQSPRYKVTKRGQDVTLRCDPISSHATLYWYQQALGQGPEFLTYFNYEAQPDKSGLPSDRFSAERPEGSISTLTIQRTEQRDSAMYRCASSSRNADTQYFGPGTRLTVL.

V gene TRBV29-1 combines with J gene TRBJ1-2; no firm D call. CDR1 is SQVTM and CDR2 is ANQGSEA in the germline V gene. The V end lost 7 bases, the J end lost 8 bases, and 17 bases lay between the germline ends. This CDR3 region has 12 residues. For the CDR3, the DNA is TGCAGCGGCGGGAGGGAGGGTTTCGGCTACACCTTC. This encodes CSGGREGFGYTF.

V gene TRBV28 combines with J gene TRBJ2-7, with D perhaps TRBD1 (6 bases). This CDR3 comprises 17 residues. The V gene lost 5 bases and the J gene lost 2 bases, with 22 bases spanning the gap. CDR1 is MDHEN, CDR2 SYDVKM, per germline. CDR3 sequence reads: CASSGRIQGFVTYEQYF. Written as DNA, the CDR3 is TGTGCCAGCAGTGGCCGGATACAGGGCTTCGTTACCTACGAGCAGTACTTC. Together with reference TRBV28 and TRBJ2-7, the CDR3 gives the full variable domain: DVKVTQSSRYLVKRTGEKVFLECVQDMDHENMFWYRQDPGLGLRLIYFSYDVKMKEKGDIPEGYSVSREKKERFSLILESASTNQTSMYLCASSGRIQGFVTYEQYFGPGTRLTVT.

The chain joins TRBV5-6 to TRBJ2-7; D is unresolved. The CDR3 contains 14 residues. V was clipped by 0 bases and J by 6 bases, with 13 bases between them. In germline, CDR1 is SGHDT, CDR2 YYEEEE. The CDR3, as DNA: TGTGCCAGCAGCTTGGATTCCGCTTTCTGCGAGCAGTACTTC. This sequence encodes CASSLDSAFCEQYF.